The rows below give T cell receptor beta chains drawn from one sample of a study of technical replicates of blood from a few donors. Here immunoSEQ multiplex PCR was the method, and the copy in TCRdb shows in-frame clones only, minus some. The repertoire holds some 57,000 clones, roughly 90% seen once, with more than 4% in the top ten. The specimen was PBMCs. These receptors came from a human donor in good health. Some clones in this sample may be carry-over from other donors' samples. The CDR3 runs from the conserved cysteine through the conserved F or W. The order of the fields is J gene, V gene, CDR3 protein.

j_call: TRBJ2-5; v_call: TRBV7-6; cdr3_aa: CASSLGLAGAQETQYF
j_call: TRBJ1-1; v_call: TRBV5-4; cdr3_aa: CASSLGGTGVETEAFF
j_call: TRBJ2-5; v_call: TRBV5-1; cdr3_aa: CASSLEGESGGWETQYF
j_call: TRBJ2-7; v_call: TRBV4-1; cdr3_aa: CASSQGGGMEQYF
j_call: TRBJ2-2; v_call: TRBV7-3; cdr3_aa: CASSLGGYTGELFF
j_call: TRBJ2-7; v_call: TRBV6-4; cdr3_aa: CASSGPPSGVKYEQYF
j_call: TRBJ2-4; v_call: TRBV29-1; cdr3_aa: CSVEDGGLGDDIQYF
j_call: TRBJ2-5; v_call: TRBV7-9; cdr3_aa: CASSAGDSQETQYF
j_call: TRBJ2-2; v_call: TRBV27; cdr3_aa: CASRSLGAGTGELFF
j_call: TRBJ2-2; v_call: TRBV5-1; cdr3_aa: CASSLPPPDTGELFF
j_call: TRBJ1-2; v_call: TRBV5-6; cdr3_aa: CASWLGSGQGTYGYTF
j_call: TRBJ2-2; v_call: TRBV6-5; cdr3_aa: CASSLSGNTGELFF
j_call: TRBJ2-7; v_call: TRBV27; cdr3_aa: CASRQYPGAYEQYF
j_call: TRBJ2-5; v_call: TRBV30; cdr3_aa: CAWLERETQYF
j_call: TRBJ1-2; v_call: TRBV7-2; cdr3_aa: CASSFEGDGYTF
j_call: TRBJ1-2; v_call: TRBV6-6; cdr3_aa: CASSYPSGTGGYGYTF
j_call: TRBJ1-1; v_call: TRBV9; cdr3_aa: CASSVTGGPEAFF
j_call: TRBJ2-5; v_call: TRBV4-2; cdr3_aa: CASSPAGEVETQYF